This TCR beta chain came from a study of T cell responses to AZD1222 COVID-19 vaccine. Turning to the study itself: Some second doses came at about 4 weeks and others at about 12 weeks; these were pooled. Findings of the study overall: Donors, mostly white British, included more females; clonal diversity was possibly underestimated.

This clone has a handful of counts. Its antigen remains unknown. Profiling relied on immunoSEQ multiplex PCR, and the TCRdb table lists in-frame clones only, not all of them. The sample includes 130,000 to 150,000 clones, more than 85% of them seen just once. Trimming removed 4 bases from V and 1 base from J, with 12 bases in between. CDR3 length: 15 residues. Germline lookup yields CDR1 KGHDR and CDR2 SFDVKD. This TCR derives from an adult in good health. The source material was peripheral blood, sampled on day 0 of AZD1222 vaccination. The chain uses TRBV24-1 and TRBJ1-2; no reliable D call. Written as DNA, the CDR3 is TGTGCCACCAGTGACCCAGGCGCACTTAACTATGGCTACACCTTC. Amino acid sequence: CATSDPGALNYGYTF.